This entry lists 25 T cell receptor beta chains sequenced from one sample in a study of cytomegalovirus exposure and HLA in healthy donors. 60 Vbeta and 13 Jbeta primers were used in PCR. Data came from immunoSEQ multiplex PCR; TCRdb stores just in-frame clones and leaves some out. The sample has roughly 97,000 clones; 9.5% to 13% are singletons. Sequencing was carried out using PBMCs. These receptors came from a man aged 35-49 years in good health and CMV-seropositive.

CDR3 in amino acids: CASSFDRDYGYTF. The CDR3 DNA reads TGCGCCAGCAGCTTCGACAGGGACTATGGCTACACCTTC. The chain has TRBV5-1 and TRBJ1-2; TRBD1 matches at 7 bases. The CDR3 is 13 residues long. Per the germline V gene, CDR1 is SGHRS and CDR2 is YFSETQ. V shed 2 bases, J shed 3 bases, and the junction held 1 base outside the gene matches.

This clone came up a few times. V is TRBV2 and J is TRBJ2-1; D possibly corresponds to TRBD1 (6 bases). Germline-derived CDR1 and CDR2 are SNHLY and FYNNEI. Deletions cut 6 bases from V and 2 bases from J, with 11 bases between. CDR3 length: 14 residues. CDR3 residues: CASRTGNPYNEQFF. As DNA, the CDR3 is TGTGCCAGCAGAACAGGGAACCCCTACAATGAGCAGTTCTTC.

The V gene is TRBV5-8, the J gene TRBJ2-3; D might be TRBD2 (6 bases). The germline gives CDR1 SGHTS, CDR2 YDEGEE. Trimming took off 9 bases at V and 3 bases at J, with 17 bases between the two ends. The CDR3 length is 14 residues. The CDR3 region is CAITSGGKTDTQYF. The CDR3 DNA sequence: TGTGCCATCACCTCCGGAGGGAAGACAGATACGCAGTATTTT.

This clone was found a few times. This same CDR3 is encoded by further DNA sequences in the sample. The chain carries TRBV7-9 and TRBJ2-3; maybe TRBD2 (7 bases). This CDR3 has 14 residues. V was pared by 1 base and J by 5 bases, with 10 bases between. The V gene's germline CDR1 is SEHNR and CDR2 FQNEAQ (reference sequence). CDR3: CASSLGGGLDTQYF. CDR3 bases: TGTGCCAGCAGCTTAGGCGGGGGCCTAGATACGCAGTATTTT.

This clone came up a few times. V and J are TRBV5-4 and TRBJ2-3; the D is unclear. Germline CDR1 SGHNT, CDR2 YYREEE (reference sequence). Trimming pared 0 bases from V and 6 bases from J, leaving 8 bases between. The CDR3 consists of 13 residues. The CDR3 DNA follows: TGTGCCAGCAGCTTGGCGAGGTCGGATACGCAGTATTTT. Translated: CASSLARSDTQYF.

The CDR3 DNA is TGCGCCAGCAGCCAAGATCTTCCTAGCAGACTCTACGAGCAGTACTTC. Translated: CASSQDLPSRLYEQYF. V and J are TRBV4-3 and TRBJ2-7, with D perhaps TRBD2 (5 bases). Germline assignment: CDR1 LGHNA and CDR2 YSLEER. With 0 bases removed from V and 3 bases from J, the gap between germline ends came to 15 bases. CDR3 length equals 16 residues.

CDR3 nucleotide sequence: TGTGCCAGCAGCCCAATTGTTCAGCCCCAGCATTTT. Translation: CASSPIVQPQHF. This sequence joins TRBV5-6 and TRBJ1-5; D is uncertain. Germline values: CDR1 SGHDT, CDR2 YYEEEE. The V end lost 4 bases, the J end lost 6 bases, and 8 bases lay between the germline ends. This CDR3 comprises 12 residues.

A few counts support this clone. The V call is TRBV25-1, the J call TRBJ2-7, with 7 bases lining up with TRBD1. Germline trimming cut 7 bases from V and 6 bases from J; bases unmatched to any gene: 6. Germline CDR1 reads MGHDK; CDR2 reads SYGVNS. CDR3 length equals 12 residues. In nucleotides, the CDR3 is TGTGCCAGCACCCCGACAGGGCGCGAGCAGTACTTC. Its protein is CASTPTGREQYF.

The CDR3 region is CASSPRQGAHTEAFF. The CDR3 DNA is TGTGCCAGCAGCCCCCGGCAGGGGGCGCACACTGAAGCTTTCTTT. The chain couples TRBV7-9 to TRBJ1-1, with 8 bases matching TRBD1. The junction had 8 bases not matched to a gene; V was cut back by 5 bases and J by 3 bases. Germline CDR1 SEHNR, CDR2 FQNEAQ (reference sequence). The CDR3 is made up of 15 amino acids.

V and J are TRBV27 and TRBJ2-7; D possibly corresponds to TRBD2 (6 bases). V dropped 3 bases and J dropped 4 bases, with 13 bases sitting between them. CDR1 MNHEY and CDR2 SMNVEV come from the germline V gene (reference sequence). The CDR3 contains 14 residues. CDR3 bases: TGTGCCAGCAGTTTTTTGGGACTCCGTTACGAGCAGTACTTC. Its translation is CASSFLGLRYEQYF.

This clone occurred a few times. CDR3 sequence: CASSPPGGSYEQYF. In nucleotides, the CDR3 is TGTGCCAGCTCACCACCAGGGGGCTCCTACGAGCAGTACTTC. V is TRBV18 and J is TRBJ2-7, with D possibly matching TRBD1 (6 bases). This CDR3 has 14 amino acids. V was pared by 0 bases and J by 0 bases, with 6 bases between. CDR1 and CDR2 from the germline V gene are KGHSH and LQKENI.

This clone has just a few counts. This sequence joins TRBV5-1 and TRBJ1-4, with 8 bases that match TRBD1. This CDR3 has 15 amino acids. Germline-derived CDR1 and CDR2 are SGHRS and YFSETQ. V shed 2 bases and J 5 bases; nucleotides not matched to a gene: 5. CDR3 DNA sequence: TGCGCCAGCAGCTTAGGGACAGGACGGAATGAAAAACTGTTTTTT. Translated, it gives CASSLGTGRNEKLFF.

The chain employs TRBV28 and TRBJ2-1; 9 nucleotides agree with TRBD1. Germline lookup yields CDR1 MDHEN and CDR2 SYDVKM. The CDR3 has 15 residues. V shed 5 bases and J 2 bases; nucleotides not matched to a gene: 4. The CDR3: CASSTRDRAYNEQFF. The CDR3 bases are TGTGCCAGCAGTACCCGGGACAGGGCCTACAATGAGCAGTTCTTC.

About this clone: This sample includes further DNA sequences coding for the same CDR3. This chain uses TRBV9 with TRBJ2-3; maybe TRBD2 (7 bases). CDR3 size: 16 residues. Germline V lookup: CDR1 SGDLS, CDR2 YYNGEE. V was pared by 0 bases and J by 3 bases, with 14 bases between. Here the CDR3 reads CASSVGNRGGTDTQYF. The CDR3, as DNA: TGTGCCAGCAGCGTAGGTAATAGGGGGGGGACAGATACGCAGTATTTT.

The sample holds a few counts of this clone. The chain uses TRBV6-1 and TRBJ1-6; 8 bases match TRBD1. Germline V CDR1 and CDR2: MNHNS, SASEGT. Germline trimming cut 0 bases from V and 9 bases from J; bases unmatched to any gene: 4. The CDR3 is 15 residues long. CDR3 DNA: TGTGCCAGCAGTGAAGCGCCAGGGGGCAGTTCACCCCTCCACTTT. Translation gives CASSEAPGGSSPLHF.

This clone was observed a few times. The chain combines TRBV28 with TRBJ2-7, with 7 positions matching TRBD1. Looked up from germline, CDR1 is MDHEN and CDR2 is SYDVKM. CDR3 length equals 17 residues. With 4 bases clipped from V and 3 bases from J, the junction kept 15 bases outside the gene matches. This CDR3 is CASSSPPRRDRRYEQYF. CDR3 sequence (DNA): TGTGCCAGCAGTTCCCCCCCTCGCCGGGACAGACGCTACGAGCAGTACTTC.

There are a few counts of this clone. This sequence joins TRBV30 and TRBJ2-3; 8 positions match TRBD2. Germline lookup yields CDR1 GTSNPN and CDR2 SVGIG (reference sequence). The CDR3 spans 15 residues. V lost 4 bases, J lost 0 bases, and 6 bases stayed unmatched. For the CDR3, the DNA is TGTGCCTGGACAGCGGGACTAGTTAGCACAGATACGCAGTATTTT. It specifies CAWTAGLVSTDTQYF.

This clone was detected a few times. The CDR3 reads CASSRLAVDTQYF. The CDR3 DNA reads as TGTGCCAGCAGTAGGCTAGCGGTGGATACGCAGTATTTT. This rearrangement joins TRBV28 to TRBJ2-3; TRBD2 matches 7 bases. The CDR3 contains 13 residues. The V and J ends lost 5 bases and 6 bases, in that order; junction bases with no gene match: 5. Germline V gives CDR1 MDHEN, CDR2 SYDVKM.

This clone was recorded a few times. This chain links TRBV28 with TRBJ1-5; D ambiguous. CDR1 and CDR2 from the germline V gene are MDHEN and SYDVKM. V was trimmed by 2 bases and J by 6 bases, leaving 17 bases between them. This CDR3 comprises 16 residues. The CDR3 coding sequence is TGTGCCAGCAGTTTAGGCGGGGTGGCTCTGTTTCAGCCCCAGCATTTT. Encoded protein: CASSLGGVALFQPQHF.

A few counts support this clone. The chain links TRBV7-2 to TRBJ2-1; a weak D match, TRBD1 (6 bases). CDR3 length: 17 residues. The germline V gene has CDR1 SGHTA and CDR2 FQGNSA. Trimming cost V 3 bases and J 7 bases, with 22 bases left between them. The CDR3 is CASSFPRGNREWNEQFF. The CDR3, as DNA: TGTGCCAGCAGCTTTCCCCGTGGGAACAGGGAGTGGAATGAGCAGTTCTTC.

This clone was observed at least ten times. The chain has TRBV29-1 and TRBJ2-7, with 9 bases matching TRBD1. The junction had 7 bases not matched to a gene; V was cut back by 2 bases and J by 5 bases. CDR3 length equals 14 residues. The germline CDR1 and CDR2 sequences are SQVTM and ANQGSEA. This chain's CDR3 is CSVELWDRANEQYF. CDR3 DNA: TGCAGCGTTGAACTGTGGGACAGGGCTAACGAGCAGTACTTC.

Only a few counts were recorded for this clone. V usage is TRBV11-2 and J usage is TRBJ1-3; D gene unclear. CDR3 length: 15 amino acids. Trimming stripped 5 bases from V and 4 bases from J, with 15 bases between. In germline, CDR1 is SGHAT, CDR2 FQNNGV. CDR3 protein: CASSPPGRLGNTIYF. CDR3 DNA: TGTGCCAGCAGCCCCCCGGGGAGACTCGGAAACACCATATATTTT.

The chain links TRBV9 to TRBJ1-1; unclear D gene. The CDR3 has 14 amino acids. Germline assignment: CDR1 SGDLS and CDR2 YYNGEE. V lost 4 bases to trimming and J lost 1 base, with 11 bases between them. The CDR3 here is CASSLTTRNTEAFF. CDR3 bases: TGTGCCAGCAGCTTAACAACCAGGAACACTGAAGCTTTCTTT.

This clone occurred a few times. The chain is built from TRBV5-6 and TRBJ2-5, with D possibly matching TRBD2 (5 bases). Germline CDR1 and CDR2: SGHDT and YYEEEE. V shed 0 bases and J shed 4 bases, with 13 bases lying between them. The CDR3 has 15 amino acids. The CDR3 DNA reads TGTGCCAGCAGCTTGGGGCGTCGGGCGGGAGAGACCCAGTACTTC. Translation: CASSLGRRAGETQYF.

In this sample, this clone turned up a few times. V is TRBV28 and J is TRBJ1-5; the D gene is possibly TRBD1 (5 bases). Trimming removed 6 bases from V and 5 bases from J, with 14 bases in between. This CDR3 comprises 14 residues. The germline V gene encodes CDR1 MDHEN and CDR2 SYDVKM. The DNA of the CDR3 is TGTGCCAGCAGCCCCTGGGGGGGGGATCAGCCCCAGCATTTT. This translates into CASSPWGGDQPQHF.